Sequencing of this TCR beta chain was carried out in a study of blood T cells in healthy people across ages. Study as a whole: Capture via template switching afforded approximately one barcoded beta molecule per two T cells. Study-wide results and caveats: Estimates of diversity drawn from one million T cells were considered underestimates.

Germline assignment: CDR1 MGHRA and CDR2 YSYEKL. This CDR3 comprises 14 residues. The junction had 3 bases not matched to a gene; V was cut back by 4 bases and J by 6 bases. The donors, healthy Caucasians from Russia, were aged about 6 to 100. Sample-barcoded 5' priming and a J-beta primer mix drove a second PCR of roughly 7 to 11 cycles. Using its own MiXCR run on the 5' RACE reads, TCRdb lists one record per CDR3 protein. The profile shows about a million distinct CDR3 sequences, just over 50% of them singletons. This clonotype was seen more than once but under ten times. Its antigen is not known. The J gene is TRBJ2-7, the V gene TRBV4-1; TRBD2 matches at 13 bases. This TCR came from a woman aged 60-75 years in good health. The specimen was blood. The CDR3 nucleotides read TGCGCCAGCAGCCGGACTAGCGGGAGTCCCGAGCAGTACTTC. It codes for CASSRTSGSPEQYF.